This T cell receptor beta chain was recorded in a study of technical replicates of blood from a few donors listed by TCRdb under 2017. Sequences MNHEY (CDR1) and SVGAGI (CDR2) are obtained from the germline V gene. From V the trimming removes 5 bases and from J it removes 9 bases, while the gene matches leave 10 bases of the junction unaccounted for. Including cysteine and phenylalanine, the CDR3 has 14 amino acids. Only the CDR3 part of the read is kept: 42 bases, read in frame from the first base. Concerning this clone itself: Its binding antigen is unknown. No clone much larger than this one lies a single base away; base qualities are absent.

Preparation of the library involved the immunoSEQ multiplex PCR assay. Drawn from immuneACCESS, this table holds only the in-frame rearrangements with V and J called that TCRdb kept. Clones are partly lost; checked studies trace under half to an unresolved V gene and leave the rest unexplained. The sample table records tens of thousands of clones; 95% to 98% of these occur just once. Roughly 0.17% of the sample rests with the top ten. This receptor was taken from a human donor in good health. The rearrangement combines TRBV6-5 with TRBJ2-1; TRBD1 agrees with 7 junctional bases. Sample: T cells isolated from PBMCs. The DNA sequence is given as TGTGCCAGCAGTGCCGGGACAGCCTCTACTGAGCAGTTCTTC. Translated, this is CASSAGTASTEQFF.